This T cell receptor (beta chain) came from a study of T cells in Graves' hyperthyroidism and ophthalmopathy. Researchers amplified the TCR beta CDR3 regions from RNA transcripts. Primed by the HTBI set, a first-round RT-PCR was run on the TCR CDR3. TCRdb reprocessed the multiplex PCR reads with MiXCR, giving one entry per CDR3 protein. The sample yields approximately 570,000 distinct CDR3 sequences, approximately 20% seen once. The ends were cut back, 2 bases at V and 3 bases at J, with 7 bases in the middle. Looked up from germline, CDR1 is MNHEY and CDR2 is SMNVEV (reference sequence). The CDR3 covers 13 residues. Patients having uncontrolled infection, another autoimmune disease, pregnancy or lactation were not included.

This TCR was recovered from a man in his forties with Graves' ophthalmopathy. The chain joins TRBV27 to TRBJ2-5, with D unresolved. The material sequenced was blood. The CDR3 region is CASSLEAEETQYF. For the CDR3, the DNA is TGTGCCAGCAGTTTAGAAGCAGAAGAGACCCAGTACTTC.